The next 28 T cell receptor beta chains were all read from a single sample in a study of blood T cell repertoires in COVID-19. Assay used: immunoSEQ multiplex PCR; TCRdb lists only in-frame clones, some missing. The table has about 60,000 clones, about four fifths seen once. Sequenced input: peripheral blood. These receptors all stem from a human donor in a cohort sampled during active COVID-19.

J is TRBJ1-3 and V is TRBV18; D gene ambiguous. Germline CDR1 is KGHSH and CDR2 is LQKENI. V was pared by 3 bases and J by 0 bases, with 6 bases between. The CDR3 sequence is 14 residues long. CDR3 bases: TGTGCCAGCTCACCGGAGAGCTCTGGAAACACCATATATTTT. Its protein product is CASSPESSGNTIYF.

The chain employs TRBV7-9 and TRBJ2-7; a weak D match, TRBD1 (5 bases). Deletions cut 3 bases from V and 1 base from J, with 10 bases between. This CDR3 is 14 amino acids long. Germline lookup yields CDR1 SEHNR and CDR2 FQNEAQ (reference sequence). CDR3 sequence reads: CASSFTGNSYEQYF. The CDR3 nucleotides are TGTGCCAGCAGCTTCACAGGAAATTCCTACGAGCAGTACTTC.

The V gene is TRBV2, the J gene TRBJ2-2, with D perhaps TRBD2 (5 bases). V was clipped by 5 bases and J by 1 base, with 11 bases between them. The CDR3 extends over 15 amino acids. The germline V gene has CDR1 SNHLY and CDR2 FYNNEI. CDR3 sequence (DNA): TGTGCCAGCAGTTGGACTGGGAGGAACACCGGGGAGCTGTTTTTT. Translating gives CASSWTGRNTGELFF.

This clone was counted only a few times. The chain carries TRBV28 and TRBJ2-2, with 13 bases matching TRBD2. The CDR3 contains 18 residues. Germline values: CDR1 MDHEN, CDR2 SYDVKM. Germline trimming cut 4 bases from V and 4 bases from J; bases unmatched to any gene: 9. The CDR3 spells CASSSRTSGSRATGELFF. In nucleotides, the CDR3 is TGTGCCAGCAGTTCACGGACTAGCGGGAGTAGAGCCACCGGGGAGCTGTTTTTT.

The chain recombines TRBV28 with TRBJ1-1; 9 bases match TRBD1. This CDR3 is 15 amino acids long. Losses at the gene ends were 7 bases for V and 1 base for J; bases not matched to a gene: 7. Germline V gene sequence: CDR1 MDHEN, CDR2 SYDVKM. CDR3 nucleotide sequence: TGTGCCAGCAAAGGTACAGGGGGCGCGAACACTGAAGCTTTCTTT. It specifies CASKGTGGANTEAFF.

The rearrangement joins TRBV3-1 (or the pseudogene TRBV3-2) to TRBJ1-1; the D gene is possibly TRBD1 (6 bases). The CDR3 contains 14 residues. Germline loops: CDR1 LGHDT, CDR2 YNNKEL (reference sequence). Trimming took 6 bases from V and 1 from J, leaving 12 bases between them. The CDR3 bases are TGTGCCAGCAGGGCAGGGGAAGCGAACACTGAAGCTTTCTTT. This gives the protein CASRAGEANTEAFF.

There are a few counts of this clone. The CDR3 protein is CASSFTGETYEQYF. The CDR3 DNA follows: TGTGCCAGCAGCTTCACAGGGGAAACCTACGAGCAGTACTTC. This chain links TRBV7-9 with TRBJ2-7; 7 bases fit TRBD1. The V and J ends lost 3 bases and 2 bases, in that order; junction bases with no gene match: 4. CDR1 is SEHNR, CDR2 FQNEAQ, per germline (reference sequence). The CDR3 length is 14 residues.

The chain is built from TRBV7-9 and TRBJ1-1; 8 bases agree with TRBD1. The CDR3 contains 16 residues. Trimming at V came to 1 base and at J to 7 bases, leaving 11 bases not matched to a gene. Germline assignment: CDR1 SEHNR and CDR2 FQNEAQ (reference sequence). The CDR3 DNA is TGTGCCAGCAGCTTAGGTGTTGGGACAGGAGGGGGTGAAGCTTTCTTT. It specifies CASSLGVGTGGGEAFF.

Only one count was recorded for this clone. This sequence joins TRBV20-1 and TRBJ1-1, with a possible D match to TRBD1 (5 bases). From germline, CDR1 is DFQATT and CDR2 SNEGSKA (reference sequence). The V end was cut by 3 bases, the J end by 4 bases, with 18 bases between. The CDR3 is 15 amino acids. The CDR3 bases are TGCAGTGCTAGTAGTTGGGGCAGAATGACCACTGAAGCTTTCTTT. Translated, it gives CSASSWGRMTTEAFF.

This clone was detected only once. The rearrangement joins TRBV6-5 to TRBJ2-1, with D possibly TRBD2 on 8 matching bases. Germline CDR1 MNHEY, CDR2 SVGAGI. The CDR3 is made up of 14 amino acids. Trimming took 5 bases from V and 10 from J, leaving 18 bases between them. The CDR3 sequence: CASSTGGGQREQFF. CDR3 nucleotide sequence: TGTGCCAGCAGTACCGGGGGGGGACAGCGGGAGCAGTTCTTC.

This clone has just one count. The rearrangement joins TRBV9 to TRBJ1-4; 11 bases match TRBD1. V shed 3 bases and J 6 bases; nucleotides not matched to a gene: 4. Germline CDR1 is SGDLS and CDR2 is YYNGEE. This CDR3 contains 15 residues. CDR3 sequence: CASSGGQGVYEKLFF. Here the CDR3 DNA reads TGTGCCAGCAGCGGGGGACAGGGGGTATATGAAAAACTGTTTTTT.

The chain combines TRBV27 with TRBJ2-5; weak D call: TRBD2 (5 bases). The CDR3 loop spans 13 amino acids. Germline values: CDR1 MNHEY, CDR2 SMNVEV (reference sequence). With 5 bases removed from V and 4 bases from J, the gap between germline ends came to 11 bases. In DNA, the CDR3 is TGTGCCAGCAGTCCGGGATTTTTAGAGACCCAGTACTTC. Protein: CASSPGFLETQYF.

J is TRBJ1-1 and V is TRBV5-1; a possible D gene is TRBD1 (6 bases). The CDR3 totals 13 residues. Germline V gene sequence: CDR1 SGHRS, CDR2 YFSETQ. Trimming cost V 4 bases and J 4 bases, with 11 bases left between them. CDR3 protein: CASSQAGATEAFF. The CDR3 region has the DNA TGCGCCAGCAGCCAGGCAGGGGCCACTGAAGCTTTCTTT.

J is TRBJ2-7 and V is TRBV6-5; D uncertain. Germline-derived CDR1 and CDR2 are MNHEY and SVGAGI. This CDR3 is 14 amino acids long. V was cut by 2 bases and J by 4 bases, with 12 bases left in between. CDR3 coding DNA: TGTGCCAGCAGTTACGCCCAGTCTCTTTACGAGCAGTACTTC. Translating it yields CASSYAQSLYEQYF.

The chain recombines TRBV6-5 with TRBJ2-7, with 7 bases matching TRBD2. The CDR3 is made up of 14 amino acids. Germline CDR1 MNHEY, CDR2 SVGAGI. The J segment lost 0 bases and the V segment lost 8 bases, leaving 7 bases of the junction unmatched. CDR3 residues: CASGRLAFSYEQYF. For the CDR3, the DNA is TGTGCCAGCGGAAGACTAGCATTCTCCTACGAGCAGTACTTC.

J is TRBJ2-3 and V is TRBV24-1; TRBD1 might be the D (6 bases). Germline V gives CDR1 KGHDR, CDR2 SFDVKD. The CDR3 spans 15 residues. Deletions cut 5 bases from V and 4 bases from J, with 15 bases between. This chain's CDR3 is CATSAETDSSDTQYF. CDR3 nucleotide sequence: TGTGCCACCAGTGCCGAAACGGACAGTTCAGATACGCAGTATTTT.

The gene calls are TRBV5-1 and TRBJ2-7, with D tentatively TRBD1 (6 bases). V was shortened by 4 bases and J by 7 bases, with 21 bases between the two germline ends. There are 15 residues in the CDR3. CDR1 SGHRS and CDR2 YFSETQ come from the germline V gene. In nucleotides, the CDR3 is TGCGCCAGCAGCATGGCAGGGGCTACCTTAAGTGAGCAGTACTTC. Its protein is CASSMAGATLSEQYF.

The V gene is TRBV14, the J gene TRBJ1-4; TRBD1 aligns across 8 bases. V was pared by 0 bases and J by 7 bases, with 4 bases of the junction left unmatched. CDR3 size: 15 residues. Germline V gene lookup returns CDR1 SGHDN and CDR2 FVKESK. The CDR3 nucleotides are TGTGCCAGCAGCCAAGATCCAGGGGGCTCTGAAAAACTGTTTTTT. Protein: CASSQDPGGSEKLFF.

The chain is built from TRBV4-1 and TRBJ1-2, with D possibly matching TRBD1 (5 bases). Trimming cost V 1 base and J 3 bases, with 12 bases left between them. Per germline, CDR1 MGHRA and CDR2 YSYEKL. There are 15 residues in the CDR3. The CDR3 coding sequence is TGCGCCAGCAGCCAAGTTCTCCGGGGGTACTATGGCTACACCTTC. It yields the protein CASSQVLRGYYGYTF.

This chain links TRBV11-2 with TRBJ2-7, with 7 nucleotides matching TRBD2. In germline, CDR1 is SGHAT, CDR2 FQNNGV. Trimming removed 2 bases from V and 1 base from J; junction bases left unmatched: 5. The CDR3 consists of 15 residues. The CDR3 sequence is CASSLWERESYEQYF. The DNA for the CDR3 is TGTGCCAGCAGCTTATGGGAGCGGGAATCCTACGAGCAGTACTTC. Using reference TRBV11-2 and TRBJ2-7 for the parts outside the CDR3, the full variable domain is EAGVAQSPRYKIIEKRQSVAFWCNPISGHATLYWYQQILGQGPKLLIQFQNNGVVDDSQLPKDRFSAERLKGVDSTLKIQPAKLEDSAVYLCASSLWERESYEQYFGPGTRLTVT.

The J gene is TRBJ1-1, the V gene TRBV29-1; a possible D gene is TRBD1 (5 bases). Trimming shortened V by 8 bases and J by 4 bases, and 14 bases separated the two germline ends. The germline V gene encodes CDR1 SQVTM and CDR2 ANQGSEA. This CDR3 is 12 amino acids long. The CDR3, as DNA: TGCAGCCTAAGGGCTGGGGCCACTGAAGCTTTCTTT. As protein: CSLRAGATEAFF.

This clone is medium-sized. CDR3 loop: CASSLGQGALDTQYF. DNA of the CDR3: TGCGCCAGCAGCTTAGGACAGGGGGCTCTAGATACGCAGTATTTT. This chain uses TRBV4-1 with TRBJ2-3, with 11 bases that match TRBD1. This CDR3 comprises 15 residues. After removal of 5 bases from V and 5 bases from J, the junction contained 6 bases not matched to a gene. Germline V gene data show CDR1 as MGHRA and CDR2 as YSYEKL.

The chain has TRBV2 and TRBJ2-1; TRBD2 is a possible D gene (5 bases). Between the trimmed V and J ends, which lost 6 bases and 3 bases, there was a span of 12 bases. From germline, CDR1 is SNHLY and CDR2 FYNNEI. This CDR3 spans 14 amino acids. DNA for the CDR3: TGTGCCAGCAGCGGGTTTCGGGGCTACAATGAGCAGTTCTTC. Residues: CASSGFRGYNEQFF.

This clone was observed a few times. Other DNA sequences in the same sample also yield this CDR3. In DNA form, the CDR3 reads TGTGCCAGCTCACCCCCTAGCTCCTACGAGCAGTACTTC. This sequence encodes CASSPPSSYEQYF. The chain uses TRBV18 and TRBJ2-7; no reliable D call. Germline assignment: CDR1 KGHSH and CDR2 LQKENI. The CDR3 runs 13 residues. V gave up 3 bases and J gave up 0 bases, with 6 bases separating them. Full variable domain (rest looked up from reference TRBV18 and TRBJ2-7): NAGVMQNPRHLVRRRGQEARLRCSPMKGHSHVYWYRQLPEEGLKFMVYLQKENIIDESGMPKERFSAEFPKEGPSILRIQQVVRGDSAAYFCASSPPSSYEQYFGPGTRLTVT.

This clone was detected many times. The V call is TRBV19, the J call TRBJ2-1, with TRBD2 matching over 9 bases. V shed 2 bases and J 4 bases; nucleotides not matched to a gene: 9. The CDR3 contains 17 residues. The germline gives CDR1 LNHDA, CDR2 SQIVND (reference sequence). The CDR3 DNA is TGTGCCAGTAGTATATGGGGGCGGGAGGGCCGTTACAATGAGCAGTTCTTC. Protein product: CASSIWGREGRYNEQFF.

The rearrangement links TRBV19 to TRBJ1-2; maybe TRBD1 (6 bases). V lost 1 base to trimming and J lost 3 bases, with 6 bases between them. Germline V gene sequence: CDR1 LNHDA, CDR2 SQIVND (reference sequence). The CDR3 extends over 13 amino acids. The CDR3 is CASSIGTDYGYTF. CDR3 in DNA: TGTGCCAGTAGTATAGGGACAGACTATGGCTACACCTTC.

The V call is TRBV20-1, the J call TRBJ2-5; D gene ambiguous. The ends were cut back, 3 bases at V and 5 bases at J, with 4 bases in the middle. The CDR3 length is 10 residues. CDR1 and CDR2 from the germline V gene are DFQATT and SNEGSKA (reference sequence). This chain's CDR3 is CSASYETQYF. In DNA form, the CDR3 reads TGCAGTGCTAGTTATGAGACCCAGTACTTC.

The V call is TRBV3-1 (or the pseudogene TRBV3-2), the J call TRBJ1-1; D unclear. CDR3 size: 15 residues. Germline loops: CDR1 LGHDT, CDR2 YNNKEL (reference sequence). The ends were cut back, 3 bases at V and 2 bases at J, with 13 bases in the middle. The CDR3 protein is CASSHAVEGNTEAFF. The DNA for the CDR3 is TGTGCCAGCAGCCATGCAGTTGAGGGAAACACTGAAGCTTTCTTT.